A selection of T cell receptor beta chains follows, all from one sample in a study of beta chain features in type 1 diabetes. The assay was immunoSEQ multiplex PCR, and TCRdb's table has in-frame clones only and misses some. Among hundreds of thousands of clones listed, 30% were seen once. Sequenced material: naive CD4+ T cells from blood. The receptors shown here come from a man aged 18 to 29 in good health. Each CDR3 is given with its conserved first and last residue. D genes are given only for firm matches.

CDR3aa: CASSPGQGGDTQYF; v_gene: TRBV7-9; d_gene: TRBD1; j_gene: TRBJ2-3
CDR3aa: CASSLVGLAIYEQYF; v_gene: TRBV11-2; d_gene: TRBD2; j_gene: TRBJ2-7
CDR3aa: CAWSPVRYTDTQYF; v_gene: TRBV30; d_gene: -; j_gene: TRBJ2-3
CDR3aa: CASSLSTRRGPDTQYF; v_gene: TRBV7-2; d_gene: -; j_gene: TRBJ2-3
CDR3aa: CASSSVIGVTQYF; v_gene: TRBV11-2; d_gene: -; j_gene: TRBJ2-3
CDR3aa: CSARGWQTGLAANEQFF; v_gene: TRBV29-1; d_gene: TRBD2; j_gene: TRBJ2-1
CDR3aa: CASSLAPGGSYEQYF; v_gene: TRBV27; d_gene: -; j_gene: TRBJ2-7
CDR3aa: CASSRRGETNTEAFF; v_gene: TRBV14; d_gene: -; j_gene: TRBJ1-1
CDR3aa: CAISEQGALDEQYF; v_gene: TRBV10-3; d_gene: TRBD1; j_gene: TRBJ2-7
CDR3aa: CASSGGNEQFF; v_gene: TRBV7-9; d_gene: -; j_gene: TRBJ2-1
CDR3aa: CASSLPPGVRNEQFF; v_gene: TRBV13; d_gene: -; j_gene: TRBJ2-1
CDR3aa: CAWGSRSYEQYF; v_gene: TRBV30; d_gene: -; j_gene: TRBJ2-7
CDR3aa: CSVLQGADTIYF; v_gene: TRBV29-1; d_gene: TRBD1; j_gene: TRBJ1-3
CDR3aa: CASSVDPVPSYEQYF; v_gene: TRBV9; d_gene: -; j_gene: TRBJ2-7
CDR3aa: CASTRPGGRYGYTF; v_gene: TRBV7-9; d_gene: -; j_gene: TRBJ1-2
CDR3aa: CASSVNRDLINVLTF; v_gene: TRBV28; d_gene: -; j_gene: TRBJ2-6
CDR3aa: CASSWGEGNQPQHF; v_gene: TRBV5-1; d_gene: -; j_gene: TRBJ1-5
CDR3aa: CASSRQGAEQFF; v_gene: TRBV18; d_gene: TRBD1; j_gene: TRBJ2-1
CDR3aa: CSVLGSYHYEQYF; v_gene: TRBV29-1; d_gene: -; j_gene: TRBJ2-7
CDR3aa: CASSQLETQYF; v_gene: TRBV5-6; d_gene: -; j_gene: TRBJ2-5
CDR3aa: CASSLTVYEQYF; v_gene: TRBV14; d_gene: -; j_gene: TRBJ2-7